These T cell receptor beta chains were read from a single sample in a study of T-cell memory formation after mild COVID-19. TCRdb fed the 5' RACE reads into MiXCR, producing one record per CDR3 protein. The data show 530,000 or so distinct CDR3 sequences, around 15% seen once. The sequenced sample was PBMCs or a T cell subset sorted from them (not recorded which). Receptor source: an adult woman who had mild COVID-19 (a few samples of this study predate the infection). Cell type and time point are not known. Each CDR3 is given with its conserved first and last residue. Each record gives: D gene, V gene, J gene, clone size, CDR3 DNA, CDR3 protein. The D gene is left open where the match is weak. Some rows have no size entry. The others give once, few or many, or a class for an expanded clone.

>.|TRBV6-5|TRBJ1-1|few
TGTGCCAGCCAACCAGGGCTGAACACTGAAGCTTTCTTT
CASQPGLNTEAFF
>TRBD1|TRBV19|TRBJ1-1|.
TGTGCCAGTAGTAACAGACAGGGAACGAACACTGAAGCTTTCTTT
CASSNRQGTNTEAFF
>.|TRBV20-1|TRBJ1-1|.
TGCAGTGCTAGTTACAGCTGGTCTAACACTGAAGCTTTCTTT
CSASYSWSNTEAFF
>.|TRBV7-9|TRBJ1-1|.
TGTGCCAGCAGCTGGGACCTAACTGAAGCTTTCTTT
CASSWDLTEAFF
>.|TRBV7-8|TRBJ1-5|few
TGTGCCAGCAGCCTTAAGCAGGGGCCAAATAATCAGCCCCAGCATTTT
CASSLKQGPNNQPQHF
>TRBD2|TRBV2|TRBJ2-5|few
TGTGCCAGCAGTATTGGGACTAGCGGCGGCATAAGGTCATACTTC
CASSIGTSGGIRSYF
>.|TRBV7-6|TRBJ1-2|.
TGTGCCAGCAGCCCTACCACTCTCAGGGCTAACTATGGCTACACCTTC
CASSPTTLRANYGYTF
>TRBD2|TRBV6-2/TRBV6-3|TRBJ2-7|few
TGTGCCAGCAGCATCGGACTAGCCCACTACGAGCAGTACTTC
CASSIGLAHYEQYF
>TRBD1|TRBV18|TRBJ1-1|.
TGTGCCAGCTCACCCTTGGACAGGGTGTACACTGAAGCTTTCTTT
CASSPLDRVYTEAFF
>.|TRBV9|TRBJ2-3|.
TGTGCCAGCAGCGTAGGCAGGGGGGACACAGATACGCAGTATTTT
CASSVGRGDTDTQYF
>.|TRBV18|TRBJ2-1|.
TGTGCCAGCTCACCTCGGGCCGGAGACTACAATGAGCAGTTCTTC
CASSPRAGDYNEQFF
>.|TRBV5-1|TRBJ1-2|few
TGCGCCAGCAGCTTGATCTTTGGGCCGAACTATGGCTACACCTTC
CASSLIFGPNYGYTF
>TRBD2|TRBV11-2|TRBJ2-1|.
TGTGCCAGCAGCTCCGCGAAATCCGGGACTAGCTTTGAGCAGTTCTTC
CASSSAKSGTSFEQFF
>.|TRBV2|TRBJ2-7|.
TGTGCCAGCAGGCTTGAGAGTTACGAGCAGTACTTC
CASRLESYEQYF
>.|TRBV5-1|TRBJ2-5|many
TGCGCCAGCAGCTTGGATGGCGGCGGGACCCAGTACTTC
CASSLDGGGTQYF